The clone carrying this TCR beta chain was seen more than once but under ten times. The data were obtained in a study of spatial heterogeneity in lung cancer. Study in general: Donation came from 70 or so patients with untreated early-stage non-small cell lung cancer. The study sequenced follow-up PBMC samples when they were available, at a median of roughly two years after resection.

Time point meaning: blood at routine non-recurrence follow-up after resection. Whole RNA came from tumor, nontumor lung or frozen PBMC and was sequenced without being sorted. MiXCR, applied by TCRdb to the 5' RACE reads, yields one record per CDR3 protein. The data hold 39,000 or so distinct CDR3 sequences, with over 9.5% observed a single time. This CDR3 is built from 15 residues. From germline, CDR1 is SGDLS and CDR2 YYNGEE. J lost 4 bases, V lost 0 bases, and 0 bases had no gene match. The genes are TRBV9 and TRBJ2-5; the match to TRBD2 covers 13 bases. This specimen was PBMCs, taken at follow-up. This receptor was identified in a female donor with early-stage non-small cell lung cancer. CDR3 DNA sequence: TGTGCCAGCAGCGTAGGACTAGCGGGGGGAGAGACCCAGTACTTC. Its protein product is CASSVGLAGGETQYF.